These 30 T cell receptor beta chains were sequenced from one sample in a study of T cell repertoires in cytomegalovirus infection. TCRdb processed the reads anew with MiXCR; each CDR3 protein has one entry. In the table there are about 700,000 distinct CDR3 sequences, approximately 33% of which are singletons. These TCRs' antigens remain unknown. Sequencing used cultured PBMCs, obtained from culture after CMV antigen stimulation. These receptors were obtained from a human donor in good health (CMV status not recorded). Some clones in this sample may be carry-over from other donors' samples.

The table lists this clonotype with many counts. V usage is TRBV7-2 and J usage is TRBJ1-4; D gene ambiguous. The CDR3 covers 13 residues. Per germline, CDR1 SGHTA and CDR2 FQGNSA. The V end lost 3 bases, the J end lost 8 bases, and 10 bases lay between the germline ends. DNA for the CDR3: TGTGCCAGCAGCTTTGGGCCCGGGGAAAAACTGTTTTTT. Protein product: CASSFGPGEKLFF.

The CDR3 spells CAWSPSRTGEGNQPQHF. The CDR3 bases are TGTGCCTGGAGTCCCTCCCGGACAGGGGAGGGCAATCAGCCCCAGCATTTT. This chain connects TRBV30 to TRBJ1-5; 9 bases are a match to TRBD1. J was trimmed by 2 bases and V by 2 bases; bases with no gene match: 10. This CDR3 comprises 17 residues. Germline loops: CDR1 GTSNPN, CDR2 SVGIG (reference sequence).

In the case of this clonotype: Possible read error: a much larger clone is one base away. The chain is built from TRBV7-2 and TRBJ1-6; D gene unclear. The CDR3 extends over 13 amino acids. Germline CDR1 SGHTA, CDR2 FQGNSA. CDR3 residues: CASSVAVRSPLHF. The CDR3 DNA is TGTGCCAGCAGCGTAGCAGTTCGTTCACCCCTCCACTTT.

This chain connects TRBV2 to TRBJ2-1; 16 bases match TRBD2. Germline lookup yields CDR1 SNHLY and CDR2 FYNNEI. This CDR3 has 18 residues. Germline trimming cut 6 bases from V and 4 bases from J; bases unmatched to any gene: 9. The chain's CDR3 is CASSRGTSGRGEYNEQFF. The CDR3 bases are TGTGCCAGCAGCCGCGGGACTAGCGGGAGGGGGGAATACAATGAGCAGTTCTTC.

This clonotype was counted only a few times. V gene TRBV11-2 combines with J gene TRBJ2-3, with unresolved D. Per the germline V gene, CDR1 is SGHAT and CDR2 is FQNNGV. Trimming removed 4 bases at V and 7 bases at J, with 12 bases between. The CDR3 sequence is 13 residues long. The CDR3 sequence: CASSSGELYTQYF. As DNA, the CDR3 is TGTGCCAGCAGCTCCGGAGAATTATATACGCAGTATTTT.

This clonotype came up a few times. The V and J genes are TRBV7-2 and TRBJ1-3; D unresolved. The CDR3 is 15 amino acids. The germline V and J ends were trimmed by 3 bases and 1 base, with 10 bases remaining between them. Per the germline V gene, CDR1 is SGHTA and CDR2 is FQGNSA. Here the CDR3 DNA reads TGTGCCAGCAGCTTTGGGCCGGGTTCTGGAAACACCATATATTTT. Translating gives CASSFGPGSGNTIYF.

In its sample, this clonotype was seen many times. The J gene is TRBJ2-5, the V gene TRBV11-1; a weak D match, TRBD2 (6 bases). The germline CDR1 and CDR2 sequences are SGHAT and FQDESV (reference sequence). The germline V and J ends were trimmed by 4 bases and 5 bases, with 17 bases remaining between them. The CDR3 runs 15 residues. In nucleotides, the CDR3 is TGTGCCAGCAGCTGGTCGCCGGGGGAAGGGGAGACCCAGTACTTC. This gives the protein CASSWSPGEGETQYF. The entire variable domain, with the rest obtained from reference TRBV11-1 and TRBJ2-5, is as follows: EAEVAQSPRYKITEKSQAVAFWCDPISGHATLYWYRQILGQGPELLVQFQDESVVDDSQLPKDRFSAERLKGVDSTLKIQPAELGDSAMYLCASSWSPGEGETQYFGPGTRLLVL.

This clonotype was seen a few times. The chain uses TRBV28 and TRBJ2-7, with a weak D call TRBD1 (6 bases). This CDR3 has 13 residues. V lost 5 bases and J lost 2, with 10 bases in between. Germline loops: CDR1 MDHEN, CDR2 SYDVKM. CDR3 DNA sequence: TGTGCCAGCAGTACCCACAGGGCCTACGAGCAGTACTTC. Protein sequence: CASSTHRAYEQYF. Full variable domain (rest looked up from reference TRBV28 and TRBJ2-7): DVKVTQSSRYLVKRTGEKVFLECVQDMDHENMFWYRQDPGLGLRLIYFSYDVKMKEKGDIPEGYSVSREKKERFSLILESASTNQTSMYLCASSTHRAYEQYFGPGTRLTVT.

The chain links TRBV6-5 to TRBJ2-1; 7 bases map to TRBD1. V lost 2 bases, J lost 7 bases, and 8 bases stayed unmatched. The CDR3 is made up of 15 amino acids. Germline loops: CDR1 MNHEY, CDR2 SVGAGI. CDR3 loop: CASSYPGTAGNEQFF. CDR3 in DNA: TGTGCCAGCAGTTACCCGGGGACAGCTGGGAATGAGCAGTTCTTC.

The rearrangement links TRBV11-2 to TRBJ2-7; D remains ambiguous. The CDR3 is 15 amino acids. Deletions cut 5 bases from V and 5 bases from J, with 19 bases between. Germline-derived CDR1 and CDR2 are SGHAT and FQNNGV. The CDR3 reads CASSDTRTLIHEQYF. The CDR3 nucleotides are TGTGCCAGCAGCGATACCCGGACCCTAATCCACGAGCAGTACTTC.

The chain employs TRBV20-1 and TRBJ2-3, with D hard to call. The germline V gene encodes CDR1 DFQATT and CDR2 SNEGSKA (reference sequence). The V end was cut by 3 bases, the J end by 5 bases, with 9 bases between. The CDR3 is 12 amino acids. DNA for the CDR3: TGCAGTGCTAGCACAGTCCTAGATACGCAGTATTTT. Its protein product is CSASTVLDTQYF.

The chain couples TRBV19 to TRBJ1-4; possibly TRBD1 for D (5 bases). The V gene's germline CDR1 is LNHDA and CDR2 SQIVND (reference sequence). The CDR3 length is 17 residues. V was pared by 9 bases and J by 4 bases, with 24 bases between. The CDR3: CASEGRTPQPHNEKLFF. The CDR3 coding sequence is TGTGCCAGCGAGGGACGAACACCCCAACCACATAATGAAAAACTGTTTTTT. Full variable domain (remainder filled in from reference TRBV19 and TRBJ1-4): DGGITQSPKYLFRKEGQNVTLSCEQNLNHDAMYWYRQDPGQGLRLIYYSQIVNDFQKGDIAEGYSVSREKKESFPLTVTSAQKNPTAFYLCASEGRTPQPHNEKLFFGSGTQLSVL.

This clonotype was found a few times. CDR3 residues: CASSLLDRRGSQYF. CDR3 in DNA: TGTGCCAGCAGCTTATTGGATAGGCGGGGGAGTCAGTACTTC. The rearrangement uses TRBV7-2 and TRBJ2-7; 7 bases agree with TRBD2. V trimming: 2 bases; J trimming: 10 bases; junction bases outside the gene matches: 11. Germline-derived CDR1 and CDR2 are SGHTA and FQGNSA. CDR3 length: 14 amino acids.

The V and J genes are TRBV19 and TRBJ1-6; possible D gene TRBD1, 6 bases. V was trimmed by 3 bases and J by 3 bases, leaving 15 bases between them. Germline V gene lookup returns CDR1 LNHDA and CDR2 SQIVND (reference sequence). This CDR3 spans 17 amino acids. As DNA, the CDR3 is TGTGCCAGTAGTATCCCAGGGACAAGAAACTATAATTCACCCCTCCACTTT. Protein sequence: CASSIPGTRNYNSPLHF.

The CDR3 bases are TGTGCCACCGGAGGTGAAGATACGCAGTATTTT. The encoded protein is CATGGEDTQYF. The chain recombines TRBV24-1 with TRBJ2-3; D is possibly TRBD2 (5 bases). Germline loops: CDR1 KGHDR, CDR2 SFDVKD. The CDR3 runs to 11 residues. V was pared by 9 bases and J by 5 bases, with 8 bases between.

Ten or more counts support this clonotype. This rearrangement joins TRBV7-3 to TRBJ1-1, with a possible D match to TRBD1 (5 bases). The V and J ends lost 11 bases and 3 bases respectively, with 16 bases between them. In germline, CDR1 is SGHTA, CDR2 FQGTGA. The CDR3 consists of 13 residues. CDR3 residues: CASRSQGDTEAFF. As DNA, the CDR3 is TGTGCCTCTAGGTCTCAGGGCGACACTGAAGCTTTCTTT. Using reference TRBV7-3 and TRBJ1-1 for the parts outside the CDR3, the full variable domain is GAGVSQTPSNKVTEKGKYVELRCDPISGHTALYWYRQSLGQGPEFLIYFQGTGAADDSGLPNDRFFAVRPEGSVSTLKIQRTERGDSAVYLCASRSQGDTEAFFGQGTRLTVV.

There are a few counts of this clonotype. This chain connects TRBV10-3 to TRBJ2-1; a possible D gene is TRBD2 (5 bases). The V end lost 10 bases, the J end lost 6 bases, and 19 bases lay between the germline ends. The CDR3 spans 14 residues. Germline lookup yields CDR1 ENHRY and CDR2 SYGVKD. The CDR3 is CATDPGSGSNEQFF. In DNA, the CDR3 is TGTGCCACCGACCCGGGTTCGGGGTCCAATGAGCAGTTCTTC.

CDR3 sequence: CASSSSLAGLYEQYF. CDR3 nucleotides: TGTGCCAGCAGCTCGTCACTAGCGGGCCTATACGAGCAGTACTTC. The chain uses TRBV7-2 and TRBJ2-7, with 9 bases aligning to TRBD2. This CDR3 has 15 amino acids. After removal of 4 bases from V and 4 bases from J, the junction contained 8 bases not matched to a gene. Germline values: CDR1 SGHTA, CDR2 FQGNSA.

This CDR3 is CASSLSSPLDGYTF. Here the CDR3 DNA reads TGCGCCAGCAGCTTGTCGTCACCTCTAGATGGCTACACCTTC. This chain joins TRBV5-1 and TRBJ1-2; D unclear. Trimming cost V 1 base and J 6 bases, with 13 bases left between them. The germline V gene encodes CDR1 SGHRS and CDR2 YFSETQ. CDR3 size: 14 residues.

The rearrangement links TRBV29-1 to TRBJ2-6; D possibly corresponds to TRBD1 (5 bases). The CDR3 runs 17 residues. Trimming shortened V by 5 bases and J by 0 bases, and 17 bases separated the two germline ends. Per the germline V gene, CDR1 is SQVTM and CDR2 is ANQGSEA. CDR3 nucleotide sequence: TGCAGCGTTTCGGATGGCAGGGAAGGCTCTGGGGCCAACGTCCTGACTTTC. Protein: CSVSDGREGSGANVLTF.

This clonotype occurred many times. In nucleotides, the CDR3 is TGTGCCAGCAGCTTTTTACTGACTCATCTAGGGGATGATGAGCAGTTCTTC. Translating gives CASSFLLTHLGDDEQFF. The rearrangement joins TRBV7-6 to TRBJ2-1, with TRBD1 as a possible D gene (5 bases). The V and J ends lost 3 bases and 8 bases respectively, with 23 bases between them. The CDR3 spans 17 residues. The germline V gene has CDR1 SGHVS and CDR2 FNYEAQ.

The V call is TRBV20-1, the J call TRBJ1-5; 8 bases are shared with TRBD1. Germline V gene lookup returns CDR1 DFQATT and CDR2 SNEGSKA (reference sequence). J gave up 8 bases and V 0 bases, and 9 bases lay outside the gene matches. The CDR3 has 15 amino acids. CDR3 in DNA: TGCAGTGCTAGAGAGGGGACAGGCCGTTTGGAGCCCCAGCATTTT. Its protein is CSAREGTGRLEPQHF.

This sequence joins TRBV12-3 or TRBV12-4 and TRBJ2-1; 10 bases are a match to TRBD2. The trim removed 6 bases at V and 5 bases at J, leaving 10 bases unmatched. The CDR3 length is 16 residues. CDR3 sequence (DNA): TGTGCCAGCAGGCGCCCCGGGCTAGCGGGAGACAATGAGCAGTTCTTC. Translated, it gives CASRRPGLAGDNEQFF.

This chain connects TRBV4-3 to TRBJ2-2, with 13 bases aligning to TRBD2. V was pared by 3 bases and J by 3 bases, with 10 bases of the junction left unmatched. This CDR3 has 19 residues. Germline CDR1 reads LGHNA; CDR2 reads YSLEER. The CDR3 loop reads CASSQGWTSGGGHTGELFF. Here the CDR3 DNA reads TGCGCCAGCAGCCAGGGTTGGACTAGCGGGGGCGGGCACACCGGGGAGCTGTTTTTT.

The V call is TRBV20-1, the J call TRBJ2-7, with D perhaps matching TRBD2 (6 bases). The V gene's germline CDR1 is DFQATT and CDR2 SNEGSKA (reference sequence). V lost 5 bases and J lost 5, with 19 bases in between. CDR3 length: 14 amino acids. CDR3: CSAVPSQRANEQYF. The CDR3 region has the DNA TGCAGTGCTGTTCCGAGTCAGCGGGCGAACGAGCAGTACTTC.

The rearrangement links TRBV4-2 to TRBJ1-5; D is undetermined. The V gene's germline CDR1 is LGHNA and CDR2 YNFKEQ. Trimming took 3 bases from V and 1 from J, leaving 10 bases between them. The CDR3 totals 15 residues. The CDR3 loop is CASSQEDGSNQPQHF. In DNA, the CDR3 is TGTGCCAGCAGCCAGGAGGACGGGAGCAATCAGCCCCAGCATTTT.

This clonotype was counted at least ten times. The V gene is TRBV7-2, the J gene TRBJ1-1; D ambiguous. V lost 5 bases and J 0 bases, leaving 16 bases between the germline ends. The CDR3 is 16 residues long. Germline loops: CDR1 SGHTA, CDR2 FQGNSA. CDR3 sequence reads: CASSPPPLGLNTEAFF. For the CDR3, the DNA is TGTGCCAGCAGCCCGCCGCCACTCGGACTGAACACTGAAGCTTTCTTT.

V gene TRBV29-1 combines with J gene TRBJ1-1, with D possibly TRBD1 on 5 matching bases. CDR1 and CDR2 from the germline V gene are SQVTM and ANQGSEA. The CDR3 sequence is 14 residues long. V lost 5 bases and J 5 bases, leaving 18 bases between the germline ends. CDR3 in DNA: TGCAGCGTTCCTCGGGGCCCGGGGGGGACTGAAGCTTTCTTT. Translation: CSVPRGPGGTEAFF.

This clonotype was detected many times. V and J are TRBV12-3 or TRBV12-4 and TRBJ1-4; D is ambiguous. This CDR3 contains 15 residues. V was trimmed by 5 bases and J by 0 bases, leaving 10 bases between them. CDR3 in amino acids: CASSTDLATNEKLFF. In DNA, the CDR3 is TGTGCCAGCAGTACCGACTTAGCAACTAATGAAAAACTGTTTTTT.

Here the CDR3 reads CSARDRLGLQETQYF. The CDR3 DNA sequence: TGCAGTGCTAGAGATCGTTTAGGACTCCAAGAGACCCAGTACTTC. The V gene is TRBV20-1, the J gene TRBJ2-5, with TRBD2 as a possible D gene (5 bases). V was shortened by 0 bases and J by 1 base, with 12 bases between the two germline ends. Germline CDR1 reads DFQATT; CDR2 reads SNEGSKA (reference sequence). This CDR3 spans 15 amino acids.